This T cell receptor (beta chain) was sequenced in a study of CD8+ T cells in alopecia areata (dated by TCRdb to about 2018). For the study in its entirety: The treated patients, all with moderate-to-severe alopecia areata, were enrolled in an open-label pilot trial of oral tofacitinib given at 5 to 10 mg twice daily. Patients received tofacitinib for 6 to 18 months and were then followed off drug for 6 months to check for delayed response and recurrence. For the treated patients, the SALT score, which quantifies what percentage of scalp surface area is affected, served as the measure of disease severity. High-throughput TCRbeta sequencing was used to examine T cell clonal expansion in alopecia areata in both the C3H/HeJ mouse model and human patients. On the human side, TCRbeta sequencing was run on scalp tissue and on sorted CD4+ and CD8+ peripheral blood T cells from healthy controls and from alopecia areata patients with either patchy or totalis/universalis disease. Tofacitinib-treated patients had biopsies at baseline and at 4 and 24 weeks of treatment, with a later scalp biopsy in several patients. Clonality in the scalp was compared among normal scalp (n=4), patchy alopecia areata scalp (n=8), and alopecia totalis/universalis scalp (n=8). RNA came from the PAXgene miRNA kit for fixed scalp, the miRNeasy kit for PBMCs, and the RNeasy kit for mouse skin. TCRbeta CDR3 regions were amplified by immunoSEQ multiplex PCR with 35 Vbeta forward and 13 Jbeta reverse primers.

This clone has only a few counts. This clone's antigen is unknown. No base quality information exists; no much larger clone differs at one position. Libraries were constructed by the immunoSEQ multiplex PCR assay. For TCR sequencing, RNA was extracted from every sample and reverse transcribed into cDNA to serve as template. First-strand cDNA was synthesized with SuperScript III using a 2:1 mix of oligo-dT and random hexamers. A synthetic immune receptor repertoire was used to measure amplification bias, and any remaining bias was corrected computationally. The source study handled its data this way. Raw reads were preprocessed to remove errors, and CDR3 was defined by IMGT conventions from the conserved cysteine to phenylalanine. Clonality was computed by normalizing Shannon entropy by log2 of the number of productive unique TCRs and subtracting the result from 1. CD4 or CD8 identity of scalp clones was inferred by cross-referencing scalp TCRbeta sequences with sorted blood CD4 and CD8 repertoires. Drawn from immuneACCESS, this table holds only the in-frame rearrangements with V and J called that TCRdb kept. Clones are partly lost; checked studies trace under half to an unresolved V gene and leave the rest unexplained. Clone size and the V and J calls come from that table; the DNA yielded D and trimming. The sample table lists 60,000 to 85,000 clones, about 30% of them with a count of one. The top ten clonotypes cover 15% of the sample.

The CDR1 and CDR2 encoded by the germline V gene are SQVTM and ANQGSEA. V has 2 bases trimmed and J has 2 bases trimmed; junction bases matching no gene number 13. The CDR3, cysteine through phenylalanine, is 17 amino acids long. Just the 51-base CDR3 DNA is kept, in frame starting at base 1. Reading the label with the study, this specimen's time point is: approximately 4 weeks on oral tofacitinib. The treatment or condition label here, explained by the study, means: oral pan-JAK inhibitor, 5-10 mg twice daily. From alopecia areata patients, peripheral blood was collected along with lesional scalp punch biopsies. PBMCs were separated by density centrifugation and stained for CD3, CD4 and CD8, after which CD4+ and CD8+ T cells were sorted on a FACSAria. What the work shows at the level of the full study, not this receptor alone: With tofacitinib, both scalp clonality and the number of expanded CD8+ clones among the top 100 scalp clones went down significantly. During tofacitinib treatment, many expanded lesional clones remained in scalp and blood, and this persistence may partly explain relapse after treatment is stopped. Compared with normal scalp, lesional scalp, particularly in alopecia totalis/universalis, had higher clonality and more expanded CD8+ clones, which suggests antigenic drive. The treated cohort was small, with a single nonresponder, so links between baseline CD8+ expansion and response need larger studies. Scalp TCR repertoire analysis is complicated because resident alphabeta T cells in normal human skin are also sequenced, whereas mouse skin is dominated by gammadelta T cells. TCR sequences shared between patients were less clear than in mice, possibly partly because of HLA diversity in the patient population.

Sample: CD8+ T cells sorted from blood, taken at week 4, from a patient treated with tofacitinib. The rearrangement joined TRBV29-1 to TRBJ2-7, with 9 bases in between that match TRBD2. This sequence originates from a human donor with alopecia areata. DNA sequence: TGCAGCGTTGAAATAGATCATGAGGCGGGAGGGGCCTACGAGCAGTACTTC. The encoded protein is CSVEIDHEAGGAYEQYF.